This paragraph covers one T cell receptor beta chain sequence. Its antigen is as yet unknown. One end of the junction fails to match germline, which may point to a read error. This sample is drawn from a study of Graves' ophthalmopathy and Graves' hyperthyroidism. General study points: Blood shared most expanded thyroid clonotypes above 0.001 frequency.

As the template, RNA transcripts were used to amplify TCR beta CDR3 regions. In the first round, RT-PCR was carried out with HTBI primers, and a multiplex PCR formed the second round. TCRdb re-called the multiplex PCR reads with MiXCR, one entry per CDR3 protein. Of about 1.1 million distinct CDR3 sequences detected, about 38% appear once; the ten largest clones hold over 8.5%. This CDR3 region has 13 residues. The germline CDR1 and CDR2 sequences are ENHRY and SYGVKD. Included hyperthyroidism patients were aged 18 to 65 and newly diagnosed (under 2 months' duration). This TCR was recovered from an adult man with Graves' hyperthyroidism. The chain couples TRBV10-3 to TRBJ1-1; D gene uncertain. Sequencing used peripheral blood or thyroid tissue (not recorded which). CDR3 in amino acids: CASSDSGFTEAFF. The CDR3 nucleotides read TGTGCCAGCAGTGATAGTGGGTTTACTGAAGCTTTCTTT.